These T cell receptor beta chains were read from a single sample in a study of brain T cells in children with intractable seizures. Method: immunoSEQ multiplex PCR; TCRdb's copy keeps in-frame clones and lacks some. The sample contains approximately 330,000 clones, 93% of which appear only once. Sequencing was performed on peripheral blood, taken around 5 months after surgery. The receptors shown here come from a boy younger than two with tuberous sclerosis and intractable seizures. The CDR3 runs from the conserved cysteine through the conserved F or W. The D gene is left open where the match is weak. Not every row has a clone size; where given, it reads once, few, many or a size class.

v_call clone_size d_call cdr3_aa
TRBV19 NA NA CASSAGTYYGYTF
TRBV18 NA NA CASSPGVGANVLTF
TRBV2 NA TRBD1 CASSEGGGGAETQYF
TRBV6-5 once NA CASSKGGTDTQYF
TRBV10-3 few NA CAILEPRGYTF
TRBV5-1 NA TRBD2 CASSFEAGKNEQFF
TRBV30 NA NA CAWSVAPRGTEAFF
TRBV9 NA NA CASSVAEGISYEQYF
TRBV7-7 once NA CASSPMWGAITNTGELFF
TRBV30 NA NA CAWSVRSVTGNTIYF
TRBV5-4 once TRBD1 CASSRQGNTGELFF
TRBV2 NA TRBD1 CASSDDRGSQPQHF
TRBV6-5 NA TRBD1 CASRQGRWNEAFF
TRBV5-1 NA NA CASTIGAGFNEQFF
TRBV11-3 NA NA CASSLQVYNEQFF
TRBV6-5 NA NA CASRAQIRSYEQYF
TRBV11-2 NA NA CASSWTSEQFF
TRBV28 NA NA CASTRGRRTDTQYF
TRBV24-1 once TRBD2 CATSEFPRSGSSYNEQFF
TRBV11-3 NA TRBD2 CASSTLAGVNYEQYF
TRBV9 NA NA CASSVGVRTRTDTQYF
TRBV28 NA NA CASGEGRRWVYGYTF
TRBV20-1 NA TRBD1 CSASRQGWDTGELFF
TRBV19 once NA CASGMEGHLYAGTDTQYF
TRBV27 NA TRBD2 CASSFRTSGGLGDTQYF
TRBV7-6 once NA CASSLAVMQQAFF
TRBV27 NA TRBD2 CASSLAGGASYNEQFF
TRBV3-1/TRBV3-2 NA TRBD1 CASSRRTGDNSPLHF
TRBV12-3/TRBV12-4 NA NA CASTGLSYEQYF
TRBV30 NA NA CAWSTRRARGYTF
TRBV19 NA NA CASSKGVFTNYGYTF
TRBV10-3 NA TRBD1 CAISEQGEGFGELFF
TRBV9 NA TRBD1 CASSVVPGQGTGANVLTF
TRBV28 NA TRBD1 CASVSTGTGSYEQYF